A single T cell receptor beta chain is shown here with its context. This sample is drawn from a study of blood T cell repertoires in COVID-19. Study as a whole: The United States, Italy and Spain were the sources of the acute and convalescent COVID-19 samples. PBMCs, B-cell-depleted T cells, or T cells were the source of the cDNA or gDNA that made up the material.

The age range of participants was 18 to 89 years, with residence in under 30 US areas. Study processing details: Amplifying reference gene primers gave estimates of nucleated cell counts. Data came from immunoSEQ multiplex PCR; TCRdb stores just in-frame clones and leaves some out. For V, J and clone size, that table is used; D and trimming come from the DNA. Of approximately 270,000 clones detected, 80% to 90% appear once; the ten largest clones hold approximately 4%. The CDR3 is 17 residues long. Germline V CDR1 and CDR2: LGHDT, YNNKEL (reference sequence). J lost 4 bases, V lost 2 bases, and 10 bases had no gene match.

The source material was PBMCs or T cells enriched from blood (not recorded which). This sequence joins TRBV3-1 (or the pseudogene TRBV3-2) and TRBJ1-1; 10 nucleotides line up with TRBD1. This receptor was obtained from a woman in her twenties or thirties who had recovered from COVID-19. CDR3 bases: TGTGCCAGCAGCCAACGGGGACAGGGGCGGACTGGCACTGAAGCTTTCTTT. Protein sequence: CASSQRGQGRTGTEAFF.